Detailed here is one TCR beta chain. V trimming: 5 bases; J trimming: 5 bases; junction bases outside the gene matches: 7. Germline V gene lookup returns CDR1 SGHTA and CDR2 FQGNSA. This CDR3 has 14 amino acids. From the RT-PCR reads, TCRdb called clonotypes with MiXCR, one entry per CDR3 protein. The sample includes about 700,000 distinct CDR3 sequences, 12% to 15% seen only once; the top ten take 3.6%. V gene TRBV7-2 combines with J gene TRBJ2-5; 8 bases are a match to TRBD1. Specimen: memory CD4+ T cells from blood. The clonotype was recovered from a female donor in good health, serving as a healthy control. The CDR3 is CASSGQGAQETQYF. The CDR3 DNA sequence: TGTGCCAGCAGCGGCCAGGGGGCCCAGGAGACCCAGTACTTC.